The clone carrying this TCR beta chain has more than one count but fewer than ten. This record comes from a study of blood T cells in healthy people across ages. A J-beta primer mix and a sample-barcoded 5' primer were used in a second PCR of about 7 to 12 cycles. A single record per CDR3 protein comes from TCRdb applying MiXCR to the 5' RACE reads. The sample lists about 680,000 distinct CDR3 sequences; around 49% were seen once. Trimming cost V 8 bases and J 4 bases, with 15 bases left between them. CDR3 length: 14 amino acids. CDR1 and CDR2 (germline): SEHNR, FQNEAQ (reference sequence). The sequence derives from a woman in her fifties or sixties in good health. Sequences were obtained from blood. This chain connects TRBV7-9 to TRBJ2-1; D assignment may be TRBD1 or TRBD2 (5 bases each). CDR3 DNA: TGTGCCAGCTGGGGCGGGCGAAAATACAATGAGCAGTTCTTC. Protein sequence: CASWGGRKYNEQFF.